The clone carrying this TCR beta chain was recorded a few times. Libraries of TCR beta came from iRepertoire HTBI primers plus Arm-PCR of CDR3 regions. TCRdb reanalysed the multiplex PCR reads using MiXCR and keeps one entry per CDR3 protein. This sample carries about 610,000 distinct CDR3 sequences, roughly 15% of them seen once, and the ten largest clones take around 11%. Germline CDR1 and CDR2: SGHRS and YFSETQ. The CDR3 has 15 residues. Germline trimming cut 3 bases from V and 2 bases from J; bases unmatched to any gene: 7. These data belong to a study of regulatory T cells in long-lasting Graves disease. Specified time point: newly diagnosed GD, antithyroid drugs for less than 3 months. From RNA extracted from PBMCs, the TCR library was made. The same specimen was also included in a second study, on T cells in Graves' hyperthyroidism and ophthalmopathy. That source adds: Most thyroid-expanded clonotypes above 0.001 were also found in blood. Researchers report that a 13 V-J model separated ophthalmopathy from stable hyperthyroidism. Model output signaled ophthalmopathy a median approximately six months ahead of onset.

V gene TRBV5-1 combines with J gene TRBJ1-1; 7 bases match TRBD1. This TCR was sampled from a man aged 18 to 29 with Graves disease. Sequences were derived from peripheral blood mononuclear cells (PBMCs), sampled at new diagnosis, from a patient treated with antithyroid drugs. CDR3 bases: TGCGCCAGCAGCTCAGCAGGGGGACTAAACACTGAAGCTTTCTTT. Its protein is CASSSAGGLNTEAFF.